This is a list of T cell receptor beta chains from one sample in a study of blood T cell repertoires in COVID-19. TCRdb's copy holds only in-frame clones and misses some; the assay was immunoSEQ multiplex PCR. There are 160,000 or so clones in the sample; roughly 87% occur only once, and 1% to 1.5% lies in the top ten. What was sequenced was PBMCs or T cells enriched from blood (not recorded which). Receptors originate from a human donor with acute COVID-19. The donor label of this sample is uncertain. Each CDR3 is given with its conserved first and last residue. Each record gives: D gene, clone size, J gene, V gene, CDR3 DNA, CDR3 protein. A D gene is named only where the DNA matches it firmly. Clone size is shown for a subset of rows, as once, few, many or a class of expanded clone.

>NA|NA|TRBJ2-5|TRBV24-1
TGTGCCACCAGTGATTTGGGCGAGGGGGGGAAAGAGACCCAGTACTTC
CATSDLGEGGKETQYF
>NA|once|TRBJ2-2|TRBV25-1
TGTGCCAGCAGTATCAGGAACACCGGGGAGCTGTTTTTT
CASSIRNTGELFF
>TRBD1|NA|TRBJ1-5|TRBV19
TGTGCCAGCAAGGGACAGGGGGAAGGAAGCAATCAGCCCCAGCATTTT
CASKGQGEGSNQPQHF
>NA|NA|TRBJ2-3|TRBV24-1
TGTGCCACCAGTGCTAGCAGCACAGATACGCAGTATTTT
CATSASSTDTQYF
>TRBD1|NA|TRBJ2-2|TRBV5-6
TGTGCCAGCAGCTTTGGGGTCCAGGGGGAGGAGCTGTTTTTT
CASSFGVQGEELFF
>TRBD1|NA|TRBJ2-3|TRBV3-1/TRBV3-2
TGTGCCAGCAGCCAAGGAGTAGGGGACAGGGTAACAGATACGCAGTATTTT
CASSQGVGDRVTDTQYF
>NA|NA|TRBJ1-1|TRBV6-5
TGTGCCAGCAGTTACATGCTGGGGCCCATGAACACTGAAGCTTTCTTT
CASSYMLGPMNTEAFF
>NA|NA|TRBJ1-1|TRBV6-2/TRBV6-3
TGTGCCAGCAGTTACCGGGATACGCTTGGAGCTTTCTTT
CASSYRDTLGAFF
>NA|NA|TRBJ2-7|TRBV6-5
TGTGCCAGCAGTTACTCGATAGGGGTTGCCTACGAGCAGTACTTC
CASSYSIGVAYEQYF
>NA|NA|TRBJ2-3|TRBV28
TGTGCCAGCAGTTTTGAGGGGGTCGGCACAGATACGCAGTATTTT
CASSFEGVGTDTQYF
>NA|once|TRBJ2-3|TRBV2
TGTGCCAGCACCCAGGCTACACAGCAGGGTACGCAGTATTTT
CASTQATQQGTQYF
>NA|NA|TRBJ1-2|TRBV19
TGTGCCAGTAGTATAGATAGATACGGCTACACCTTC
CASSIDRYGYTF
>NA|NA|TRBJ2-5|TRBV14
TGTGCCAGCAGCCGTTATAAGACCCAGTACTTC
CASSRYKTQYF
>NA|NA|TRBJ1-2|TRBV30
TGTGCCTGGAGTGCTCTTCCGGGTCTCCCGGGGTATGGCTACACCTTC
CAWSALPGLPGYGYTF
>TRBD1|once|TRBJ1-1|TRBV2
TGTGCCAGCAGTTCTTTCACAGGGGTGGGGGTGAACACTGAAGCTTTCTTT
CASSSFTGVGVNTEAFF
>NA|NA|TRBJ2-2|TRBV18
TGTGCCAGCTCACTGTCGACTCCCGCGAACACCGGGGAGCTGTTTTTT
CASSLSTPANTGELFF
>NA|NA|TRBJ1-1|TRBV5-1
TGCGCCAGCAGCTTGTTATACATGAACACTGAAGCTTTCTTT
CASSLLYMNTEAFF
>TRBD1|NA|TRBJ1-2|TRBV19
TGTGCCAGTAGTGCCGGGACAGCCTATGGCTACACCTTC
CASSAGTAYGYTF
>NA|NA|TRBJ2-7|TRBV30
TGTGCCTGGAGTGTAGGAGGCAGGGGAAACTACGAGCAGTACTTC
CAWSVGGRGNYEQYF
>NA|NA|TRBJ1-1|TRBV29-1
TGCAGCGTTGATAATATCGGGGACACTGAAGCTTTCTTT
CSVDNIGDTEAFF
>TRBD2|NA|TRBJ2-7|TRBV19
TGTGCCAGTAGTATGACAGCGGGGTGGAACGAGCAGTACTTC
CASSMTAGWNEQYF
>NA|NA|TRBJ2-3|TRBV9
TGTGCCAGCAGCCTGGGGCTTTGGGATACGCAGTATTTT
CASSLGLWDTQYF
>NA|NA|TRBJ1-1|TRBV5-1
TGCGCCAGCAGCTTTTCAGGGGACACTGAAGCTTTCTTT
CASSFSGDTEAFF
>NA|NA|TRBJ1-1|TRBV10-3
TGTGCGACGCGCCCGGGACAAATGAACACTGAAGCTTTCTTT
CATRPGQMNTEAFF
>TRBD2|NA|TRBJ2-1|TRBV5-1
TGCGCCAGCAGCTTGCAGGCGGGGGAGACTCAGTCCTACAATGAGCAGTTCTTC
CASSLQAGETQSYNEQFF
>TRBD2|NA|TRBJ2-3|TRBV5-4
TGTGCCAGCAGCTTGGAAGCGGGGGTATCAGATACGCAGTATTTT
CASSLEAGVSDTQYF
>NA|NA|TRBJ2-6|TRBV4-2
TGTGCCAGCAGCCACCCCTCCCGGTCTGGGGCCAACGTCCTGACTTTC
CASSHPSRSGANVLTF
>NA|NA|TRBJ1-3|TRBV30
TGTGCCTGGACCTCGGGGATCTACGCTGGAAACACCATATATTTT
CAWTSGIYAGNTIYF
>NA|once|TRBJ1-1|TRBV14
TGTGCCAGCAGCCAAGATCTTCCGAACACTGAAGCTTTCTTT
CASSQDLPNTEAFF
>TRBD2|NA|TRBJ2-1|TRBV15
TGTGCCACCAGCAGAGAGGTGGTGCGGGGGGGCCCCAATGAGCAGTTCTTC
CATSREVVRGGPNEQFF
>NA|NA|TRBJ1-5|TRBV4-1
TGCGCCAGCAGCCAAGACCCTCGACAGGGCAATCAGCCCCAGCATTTT
CASSQDPRQGNQPQHF
>NA|NA|TRBJ2-7|TRBV30
TGTGCCTGGAGTGACAGGCCATACGAGCAGTACTTC
CAWSDRPYEQYF
>TRBD1|NA|TRBJ2-5|TRBV13
TGTGCCAGCAGCCAACGACAGGGGACCCGTGGAGAGACCCAGTACTTC
CASSQRQGTRGETQYF
>TRBD1|NA|TRBJ2-7|TRBV3-1/TRBV3-2
TGTGCCAGCAGCCAGGACAGGGCTTTGTCCTACGAGCAGTACTTC
CASSQDRALSYEQYF
>NA|once|TRBJ1-2|TRBV30
TGTGCCTGGAGGAGTCGGGAGCACTATGGCTACACCTTC
CAWRSREHYGYTF
>NA|NA|TRBJ2-5|TRBV20-1
TGCAGTGGCGGGACAGCGGAGACCCAGTACTTC
CSGGTAETQYF
>TRBD1|NA|TRBJ2-7|TRBV5-1
TGCGCCAGCAGCCTAGGGACAGGGGGCTCCTACGAGCAGTACTTC
CASSLGTGGSYEQYF
>NA|NA|TRBJ2-7|TRBV9
TGTGCCAGCAGCGTAGGGGGCGCTACCTCCTACGAGCAGTACTTC
CASSVGGATSYEQYF
>TRBD1|once|TRBJ2-2|TRBV7-9
TGTGCCAGCAGCCCCCTCCTGGGACAGGGGTTGAACACCGGGGAGCTGTTTTTT
CASSPLLGQGLNTGELFF
>NA|NA|TRBJ1-1|TRBV19
TGTGCCAGTAGTATAGATCCAATTTCTTACGGGAGCACTGAAGCTTTCTTT
CASSIDPISYGSTEAFF
>NA|NA|TRBJ1-1|TRBV30
TGTGCCTGGGGATGGGTAGAGGGAAGCGAAGCTTTCTTT
CAWGWVEGSEAFF
>TRBD1|NA|TRBJ1-1|TRBV30
TGTGCCTTGTGGAGTGATCGGACAGGGAACACTGAAGCTTTCTTT
CALWSDRTGNTEAFF
>NA|NA|TRBJ2-5|TRBV3-1/TRBV3-2
TGTGCCAGCAGCCAAGGAAAAGCTCCTTTGCGGGAGACCCAGTACTTC
CASSQGKAPLRETQYF
>TRBD1|NA|TRBJ1-1|TRBV30
TGTGCCTGGATTGGACAGGCCCTTAACACTGAAGCTTTCTTT
CAWIGQALNTEAFF
>NA|NA|TRBJ2-7|TRBV5-1
TGCGCCAGCAGCTTGAGCCAGGGCGCGACCTACGAGCAGTACTTC
CASSLSQGATYEQYF
>NA|NA|TRBJ1-5|TRBV19
TGTGCCAGTAGTCCCCCCCGGGGGGCTAGCCAGCCCCAGCATTTT
CASSPPRGASQPQHF
>TRBD1|few|TRBJ2-7|TRBV7-9
TGTGCCAGCAGCTTAAGGGACAGGGGGCCTGACGAGCAGTACTTC
CASSLRDRGPDEQYF
>TRBD1|NA|TRBJ2-5|TRBV7-9
TGTGCCAGCAGCCAACGCCGACAGGGGCAAGAGACCCAGTACTTC
CASSQRRQGQETQYF
>NA|NA|TRBJ2-1|TRBV25-1
TGTGCCAGCAGTGAAGGAGGGAACAATGAGCAGTTCTTC
CASSEGGNNEQFF
>NA|NA|TRBJ2-1|TRBV5-1
TGCGCCAGCAGCTCAGACAGTTCCTACAATGAGCAGTTCTTC
CASSSDSSYNEQFF
>TRBD1|NA|TRBJ1-1|TRBV7-2
TGTGCCAGCAGCTTAGCGTTGGGGACAGGGATCGAAGCTTTCTTT
CASSLALGTGIEAFF